This T cell receptor (beta chain) emerged from a study of cytomegalovirus exposure and HLA in healthy donors. Overall study results and limits: Previously analyzed data showed that most TCR beta V segments were productive at a frequency of about 87% or about 30%.

The CDR3 runs 16 residues. Trimming pared 5 bases from V and 3 bases from J, leaving 18 bases between. Looked up from germline, CDR1 is SGDLS and CDR2 is YYNGEE. A multiplex PCR was run with 60 Vbeta primers and 13 Jbeta primers. Using immunoSEQ multiplex PCR, the repertoire was profiled, and TCRdb retains in-frame clones only, with some absent. The sample has approximately 140,000 clones, about 76% seen once; the top ten hold about 0.71%. Worth noting for this clone: Its antigen is currently unknown.

The material sequenced was PBMCs. The sequence came from a man in his late teens or twenties in good health and CMV-seronegative. This chain connects TRBV9 to TRBJ1-5; D not certain. CDR3 coding DNA: TGTGCCAGCAGTTCGGGAGATGACAATAACAATCAGCCCCAGCATTTT. Its translation: CASSSGDDNNNQPQHF.